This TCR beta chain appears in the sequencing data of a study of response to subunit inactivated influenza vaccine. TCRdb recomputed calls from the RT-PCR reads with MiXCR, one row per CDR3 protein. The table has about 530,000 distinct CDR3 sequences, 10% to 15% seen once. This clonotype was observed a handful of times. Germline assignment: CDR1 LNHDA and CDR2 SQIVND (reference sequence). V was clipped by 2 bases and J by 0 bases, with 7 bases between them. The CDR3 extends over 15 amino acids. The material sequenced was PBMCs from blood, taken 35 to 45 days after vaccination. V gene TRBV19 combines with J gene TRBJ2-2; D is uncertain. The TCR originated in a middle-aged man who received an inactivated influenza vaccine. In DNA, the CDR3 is TGTGCCAGTAGTATACGGCATGCGAACACCGGGGAGCTGTTTTTT. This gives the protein CASSIRHANTGELFF. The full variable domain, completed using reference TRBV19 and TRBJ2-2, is DGGITQSPKYLFRKEGQNVTLSCEQNLNHDAMYWYRQDPGQGLRLIYYSQIVNDFQKGDIAEGYSVSREKKESFPLTVTSAQKNPTAFYLCASSIRHANTGELFFGEGSRLTVL.